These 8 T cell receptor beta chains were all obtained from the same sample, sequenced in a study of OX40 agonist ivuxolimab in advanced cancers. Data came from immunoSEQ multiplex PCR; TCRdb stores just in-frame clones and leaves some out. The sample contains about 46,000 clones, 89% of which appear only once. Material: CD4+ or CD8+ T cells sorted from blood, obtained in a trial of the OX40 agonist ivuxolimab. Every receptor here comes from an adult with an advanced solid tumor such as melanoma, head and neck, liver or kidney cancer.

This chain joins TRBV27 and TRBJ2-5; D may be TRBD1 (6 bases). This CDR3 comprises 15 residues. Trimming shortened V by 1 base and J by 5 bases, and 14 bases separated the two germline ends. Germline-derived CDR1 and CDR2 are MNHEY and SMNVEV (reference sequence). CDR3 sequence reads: CASSLWGPPRETQYF. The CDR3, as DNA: TGTGCCAGCAGTTTATGGGGGCCCCCGAGGGAGACCCAGTACTTC.

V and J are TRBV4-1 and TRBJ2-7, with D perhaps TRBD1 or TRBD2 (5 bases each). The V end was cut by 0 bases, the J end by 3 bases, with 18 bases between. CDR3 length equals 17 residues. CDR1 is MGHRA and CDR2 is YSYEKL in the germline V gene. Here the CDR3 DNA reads TGCGCCAGCAGCCAAGATACGGGGACGGGGTTCAGCTACGAGCAGTACTTC. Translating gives CASSQDTGTGFSYEQYF.

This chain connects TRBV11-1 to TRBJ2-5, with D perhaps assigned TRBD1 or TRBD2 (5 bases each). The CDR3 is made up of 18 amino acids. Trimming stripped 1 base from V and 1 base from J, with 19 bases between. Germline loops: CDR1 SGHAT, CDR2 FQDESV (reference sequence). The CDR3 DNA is TGTGCCAGCAGCTTAGTATTGGGGGATCGGTTTGGCCAAGAGACCCAGTACTTC. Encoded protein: CASSLVLGDRFGQETQYF.

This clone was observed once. The CDR3: CASSQDGGTANEQFF. The CDR3 bases are TGCGCCAGCAGCCAAGATGGCGGGACTGCTAATGAGCAGTTCTTC. This sequence joins TRBV4-3 and TRBJ2-1, with D possibly being TRBD2 (6 bases). In germline, CDR1 is LGHNA, CDR2 YSLEER. This CDR3 region has 15 residues. The V and J ends lost 0 bases and 7 bases respectively, with 13 bases between them.

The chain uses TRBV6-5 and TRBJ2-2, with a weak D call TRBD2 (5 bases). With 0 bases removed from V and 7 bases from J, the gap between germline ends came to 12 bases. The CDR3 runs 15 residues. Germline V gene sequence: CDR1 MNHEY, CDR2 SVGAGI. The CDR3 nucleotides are TGTGCCAGCAGTTACTCGAGGGCAGGTGGCGGGGAGCTGTTTTTT. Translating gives CASSYSRAGGGELFF.

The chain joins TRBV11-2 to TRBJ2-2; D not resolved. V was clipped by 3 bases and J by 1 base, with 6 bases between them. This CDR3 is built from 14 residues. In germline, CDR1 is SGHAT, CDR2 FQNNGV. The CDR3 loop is CASSFVWNTGELFF. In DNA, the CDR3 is TGTGCCAGCAGCTTTGTCTGGAACACCGGGGAGCTGTTTTTT.

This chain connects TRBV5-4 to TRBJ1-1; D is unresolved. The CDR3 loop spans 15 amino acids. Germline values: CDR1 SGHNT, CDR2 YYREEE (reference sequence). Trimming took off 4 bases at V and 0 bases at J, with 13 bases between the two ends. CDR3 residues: CASSRGIALNTEAFF. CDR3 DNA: TGTGCCAGCAGCCGGGGAATTGCATTGAACACTGAAGCTTTCTTT.

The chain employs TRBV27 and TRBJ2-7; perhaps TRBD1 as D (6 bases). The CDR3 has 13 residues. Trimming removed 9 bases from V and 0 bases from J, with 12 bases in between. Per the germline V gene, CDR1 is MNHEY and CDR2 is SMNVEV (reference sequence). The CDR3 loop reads CASFGQYSYEQYF. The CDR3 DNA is TGTGCCAGTTTTGGACAGTACTCCTACGAGCAGTACTTC.